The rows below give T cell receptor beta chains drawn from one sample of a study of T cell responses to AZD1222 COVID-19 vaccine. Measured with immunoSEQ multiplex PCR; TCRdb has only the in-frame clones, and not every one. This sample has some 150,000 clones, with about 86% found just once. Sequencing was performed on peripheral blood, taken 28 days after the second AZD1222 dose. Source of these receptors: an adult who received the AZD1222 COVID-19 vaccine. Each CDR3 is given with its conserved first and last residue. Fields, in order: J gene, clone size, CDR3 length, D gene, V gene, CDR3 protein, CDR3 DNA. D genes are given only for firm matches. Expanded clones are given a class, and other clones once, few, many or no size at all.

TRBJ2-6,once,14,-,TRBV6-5,CASSKERGANVLTF,TGTGCCAGCAGCAAGGAGAGAGGGGCCAACGTCCTGACTTTC
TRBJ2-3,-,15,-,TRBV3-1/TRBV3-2,CASSQVAVAADTQYF,TGTGCCAGCAGCCAAGTAGCCGTGGCGGCAGATACGCAGTATTTT
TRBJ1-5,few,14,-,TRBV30,CAWSAQPGGVAQHF,TGTGCCTGGAGTGCCCAACCGGGGGGGGTGGCCCAGCATTTT
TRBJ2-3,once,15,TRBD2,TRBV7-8,CASSRVGTSPLGQYF,TGTGCCAGCAGCCGAGTAGGGACTAGCCCCCTAGGGCAGTATTTT
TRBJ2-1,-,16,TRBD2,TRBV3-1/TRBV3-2,CASSNPGLAGGHEQFF,TGTGCCAGCAGCAACCCTGGACTAGCGGGGGGCCATGAGCAGTTCTTC
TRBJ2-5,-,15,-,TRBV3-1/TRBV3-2,CASSHAGATGETQYF,TGTGCCAGCAGCCACGCCGGGGCTACGGGAGAGACCCAGTACTTC
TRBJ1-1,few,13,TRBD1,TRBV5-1,CASSFQGDTEAFF,TGCGCCAGCAGCTTCCAGGGGGACACTGAAGCTTTCTTT
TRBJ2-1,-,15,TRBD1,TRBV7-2,CASSQTGTGTMKQFF,TGTGCCAGCAGCCAAACCGGGACAGGTACAATGAAGCAGTTCTTC
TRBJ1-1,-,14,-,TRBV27,CASSVNRANTEAFF,TGTGCCAGCAGCGTTAACAGGGCAAACACTGAAGCTTTCTTT
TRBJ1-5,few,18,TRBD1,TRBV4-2,CASSQDSGGRGRGQPQHF,TGTGCCAGCAGCCAAGATTCCGGGGGCAGGGGGCGCGGTCAGCCCCAGCATTTT
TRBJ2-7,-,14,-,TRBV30,CAWSVRGPGYEQYF,TGTGCCTGGAGTGTACGGGGGCCAGGATACGAGCAGTACTTC
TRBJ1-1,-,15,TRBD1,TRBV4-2,CASSQAGQGSNEAFF,TGTGCCAGCAGCCAAGCGGGACAGGGAAGTAATGAAGCTTTCTTT
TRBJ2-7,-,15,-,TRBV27,CASSLGGTTIYEQYF,TGTGCCAGCAGTTTAGGCGGGACAACGATCTACGAGCAGTACTTC